Presented here are 20 T cell receptor beta chains from one specimen sequenced in a study of CD8+CD57+ T cells in acquired aplastic anemia. Genomic DNA, the template, was used for profiling of the TCR beta VDJ and CDR3. One entry per CDR3 protein, called by TCRdb with MiXCR from the reads. This table has roughly 250,000 distinct CDR3 sequences, 82% appearing once. For sequencing, patients were chosen who had shown expansion of CD8+CD57+ cells by flow cytometry. The sequencing sample was made of sorted CD4+, CD8+, or CD8+CD57+ T cells (not recorded which) from PBMCs. The receptors originated from a human donor with aplastic anemia.

Notes on this clonotype: Mismatch with germline at one junction end may stem from a read error. The chain joins TRBV7-9 to TRBJ2-3; a possible D gene is TRBD1 (5 bases). CDR1 is SEHNR and CDR2 is FQNEAQ in the germline V gene (reference sequence). The CDR3 is 12 amino acids. Here the CDR3 DNA reads TGTGCCAGCACCCTAGGGTCAGACACCCAGGGTTTT. It encodes CASTLGSDTQGF.

About this clonotype: The conserved closing phenylalanine or tryptophan is absent in this CDR3, likely reflecting a read error. It is unclear where the CDR3 begins or ends on the DNA, so no DNA is shown, and the CDR3 is as TCRdb lists it. The chain carries TRBV7-8 and TRBJ2-7. From its first to its last residue, the CDR3 has 8 amino acids. Germline CDR1 SGHVS, CDR2 FQNEAQ. CDR3: CASGLHPD.

The gene calls are TRBV19 and TRBJ1-2; TRBD1 might be the D (5 bases). The CDR3 runs to 14 residues. Per the germline V gene, CDR1 is LNHDA and CDR2 is SQIVND (reference sequence). Trimming took 3 bases from V and 3 from J, leaving 11 bases between them. The CDR3 here is CASSMRSRDYGYTF. The DNA of the CDR3 is TGTGCCAGTAGTATGAGGTCCAGGGACTATGGCTACACCTTC.

CDR3 coding DNA: TGTGCCAGCAGCCCGCCCAGGGGCCACGCCAGCACAGATACGCAGTATTTT. Encoded protein: CASSPPRGHASTDTQYF. The chain is built from TRBV7-9 and TRBJ2-3, with D perhaps TRBD1 (6 bases). Germline CDR1 SEHNR, CDR2 FQNEAQ (reference sequence). The CDR3 length is 17 residues. The V end lost 5 bases, the J end lost 0 bases, and 18 bases lay between the germline ends.

Details on this clonotype: An end of the junction does not agree with germline; a read error may underlie this. The CDR3 DNA follows: TGTGCCAGCAGCGAAGGCCCAGGGGAGCTGCTTTTT. Translating gives CASSEGPGELLF. The chain combines TRBV2 with TRBJ2-2; possible D gene TRBD1, 6 bases. The CDR3 extends over 12 amino acids. Germline V gene data show CDR1 as SNHLY and CDR2 as FYNNEI.

The chain is built from TRBV7-8 and TRBJ2-6; D tentatively reads TRBD1 or TRBD2 (6 bases each). Germline assignment: CDR1 SGHVS and CDR2 FQNEAQ. The CDR3 runs 15 residues. V gave up 5 bases and J gave up 19 bases, with 27 bases separating them. Here the CDR3 DNA reads TGTGCCAGCAGCAGAGGGGGAGGTCCCGCCAACGTGTATACTTTC. Its translation is CASSRGGGPANVYTF.

The V call is TRBV5-5, the J call TRBJ1-2; a possible D gene is TRBD1 (5 bases). The CDR3 extends over 15 amino acids. CDR1 and CDR2 (germline): SGHKS, YYEKEE (reference sequence). Trimming took off 0 bases at V and 0 bases at J, with 9 bases between the two ends. For the CDR3, the DNA is TGTGCCAGCAGCTTGGAAAGACAGTCTAACTATGGCTACACCTTC. It specifies CASSLERQSNYGYTF.

A few counts support this clonotype. Germline and junction disagree at one end, which may indicate a read error. This chain uses TRBV7-9 with TRBJ2-3; the match to TRBD2 covers 7 bases. Germline V gives CDR1 SEHNR, CDR2 FQNEAQ (reference sequence). The CDR3 has 14 amino acids. CDR3 protein: CASSPAGANEQYYF. The CDR3, as DNA: TGTGCCAGCAGCCCCGCGGGAGCAAACGAGCAGTACTACTTT.

The chain couples TRBV10-3 to TRBJ2-2; D unresolved. V was clipped by 4 bases and J by 0 bases, with 0 bases between them. Germline V gene sequence: CDR1 ENHRY, CDR2 SYGVKD. There are 12 residues in the CDR3. The CDR3 spells CAISANTGELFF. The CDR3 bases are TGTGCCATCAGTGCGAACACCGGGGAGCTGTTTTTT.

With respect to this clonotype: At one of its ends the junction is not consistent with the germline gene, which may arise from a read error. This chain joins TRBV9 and TRBJ2-3, with D possibly TRBD1 on 6 matching bases. The germline CDR1 and CDR2 sequences are SGDLS and YYNGEE. The CDR3 covers 14 residues. CDR3 in amino acids: CASSVPSTGHEHDF. Here the CDR3 DNA reads TGTGCCAGCAGCGTCCCTTCCACGGGACATGAACATGATTTT.

J is TRBJ1-2 and V is TRBV2; no reliable D call. This CDR3 is 14 amino acids long. V lost 3 bases and J 7 bases, leaving 15 bases between the germline ends. Germline V gene sequence: CDR1 SNHLY, CDR2 FYNNEI. CDR3 in amino acids: CASSDVTPASGYTF. The CDR3, as DNA: TGTGCCAGCAGTGACGTGACCCCCGCAAGTGGCTACACCTTC.

The chain combines TRBV7-9 with TRBJ2-7; the D gene is possibly TRBD2 (6 bases). The CDR3 contains 18 residues. With 3 bases removed from V and 1 base from J, the gap between germline ends came to 22 bases. CDR1 is SEHNR, CDR2 FQNEAQ, per germline (reference sequence). The CDR3 DNA sequence: TGTGCCAGCAGCTTTCATCCAGGCGGGGCCGCTGTTTCCTACGAGCAGTACGTC. It is translated as CASSFHPGGAAVSYEQYV.

The CDR3 coding sequence is TGTGCCGCCCACAGAGGCTACGACCAAGAGACCCAGTACTTC. Translation gives CAAHRGYDQETQYF. This chain links TRBV15 with TRBJ2-5; no clear D. CDR3 size: 14 residues. The germline V gene has CDR1 LNHNV and CDR2 YYDKDF (reference sequence). V lost 11 bases, J lost 0 bases, and 16 bases lay in between.

A note on this clonotype: The CDR3 ends on some other residue instead of the conserved phenylalanine or tryptophan, so this is likely a read error. It is unclear where the CDR3 begins or ends on the DNA, so no DNA is shown, and the CDR3 is as TCRdb lists it. V usage is TRBV2 and J usage is TRBJ2-1; TRBD1 was called by the table and not checked on the DNA. From germline, CDR1 is SNHLY and CDR2 FYNNEI. A total of 16 residues make up the CDR3, ends included. The chain's CDR3 is CASGDGGTDTQDFQSS.

J is TRBJ2-1 and V is TRBV7-2; the match to TRBD2 covers 8 bases. Per the germline V gene, CDR1 is SGHTA and CDR2 is FQGNSA. The CDR3 covers 16 residues. J was trimmed by 8 bases and V by 4 bases; bases with no gene match: 13. The CDR3 DNA is TGTGCCAGCAGCTCCCAAAGTAGCGGGAATGACGATGAGCAGTTCTTC. This sequence encodes CASSSQSSGNDDEQFF.

The chain combines TRBV2 with TRBJ2-3, with D uncertain. V was clipped by 0 bases and J by 12 bases, with 16 bases between them. Per the germline V gene, CDR1 is SNHLY and CDR2 is FYNNEI. This CDR3 region has 14 residues. In DNA form, the CDR3 reads TGTGCCAGCAGTGAAGCCTATGGCAATGATCCCCAGTATTTT. It codes for CASSEAYGNDPQYF.

This CDR3 is CASTRHANAVEHAFF. The CDR3 nucleotides are TGTGCCAGCACAAGACATGCCAACGCCGTTGAACACGCATTCTTT. The chain joins TRBV7-3 to TRBJ1-1; D not certain. The CDR3 runs 15 residues. Trimming took off 7 bases at V and 14 bases at J, with 29 bases between the two ends. CDR1 is SGHTA and CDR2 is FQGTGA in the germline V gene. The full variable domain, rest sourced from reference TRBV7-3 and TRBJ1-1, is GAGVSQTPSNKVTEKGKYVELRCDPISGHTALYWYRQSLGQGPEFLIYFQGTGAADDSGLPNDRFFAVRPEGSVSTLKIQRTERGDSAVYLCASTRHANAVEHAFFGQGTRLTVV.

The V and J genes are TRBV7-9 and TRBJ2-3, with 7 bases that match TRBD2. Losses at the gene ends were 3 bases for V and 11 bases for J; bases not matched to a gene: 11. Germline-derived CDR1 and CDR2 are SEHNR and FQNEAQ (reference sequence). CDR3 size: 14 residues. The chain's CDR3 is CASSFPGGAGRQYF. Here the CDR3 DNA reads TGTGCCAGCAGCTTTCCGGGAGGTGCGGGGAGGCAGTATTTT.

In regard to this clonotype: The junction departs from germline at one end; a sequencing error may be responsible. This sequence joins TRBV2 and TRBJ1-2, with TRBD1 as a possible D gene (5 bases). This CDR3 comprises 13 residues. Germline V gene lookup returns CDR1 SNHLY and CDR2 FYNNEI. CDR3 in amino acids: CASGYGGSYGYTF. The CDR3 region has the DNA TGTGCCAGCGGCTACGGGGGGAGCTATGGGTACACTTTC.

This clonotype is a singleton in its sample. The chain carries TRBV2 and TRBJ2-7, with TRBD1 matching 10 bases. The germline gives CDR1 SNHLY, CDR2 FYNNEI. The trim removed 8 bases at V and 8 bases at J, leaving 9 bases unmatched. This CDR3 is 13 amino acids long. The CDR3 spells CASGDRGTEQQYV. CDR3 sequence (DNA): TGTGCCAGCGGGGACAGGGGCACGGAGCAGCAGTACGTC.